Reported below is one T cell receptor beta chain. Its antigen remains unidentified. Assay: immunoSEQ multiplex PCR; the TCRdb copy retains only in-frame clones and omits some. The repertoire has 10,000 to 13,000 clones, less than 90% of them found once; the top ten carry approximately 15%. V shed 2 bases and J 1 base; nucleotides not matched to a gene: 3. The CDR3 runs to 15 residues. The V gene's germline CDR1 is SGHVS and CDR2 FQNEAQ. This sample is part of a study of OX40 agonist ivuxolimab in advanced cancers. Findings of the study overall: At doses 0.1 to 3.0 mg/kg, CD4+ and CD8+ clones expanded. The study found that CD8+ T cells averaged more expanded clones than CD4+. Partial responders dosed at 0.1-3.0 mg/kg displayed clonal expansion ranking among the lowest.

The sample in question was CD4+ or CD8+ T cells sorted from blood, obtained in a trial of the OX40 agonist ivuxolimab. This clonotype was obtained from an adult with an advanced solid tumor such as melanoma, head and neck, liver or kidney cancer. V usage is TRBV7-8 and J usage is TRBJ2-3; 7 bases fit TRBD2. The CDR3: CASSLPSGGTDTQYF. The CDR3 nucleotides are TGTGCCAGCAGCTTACCCAGCGGGGGCACAGATACGCAGTATTTT.